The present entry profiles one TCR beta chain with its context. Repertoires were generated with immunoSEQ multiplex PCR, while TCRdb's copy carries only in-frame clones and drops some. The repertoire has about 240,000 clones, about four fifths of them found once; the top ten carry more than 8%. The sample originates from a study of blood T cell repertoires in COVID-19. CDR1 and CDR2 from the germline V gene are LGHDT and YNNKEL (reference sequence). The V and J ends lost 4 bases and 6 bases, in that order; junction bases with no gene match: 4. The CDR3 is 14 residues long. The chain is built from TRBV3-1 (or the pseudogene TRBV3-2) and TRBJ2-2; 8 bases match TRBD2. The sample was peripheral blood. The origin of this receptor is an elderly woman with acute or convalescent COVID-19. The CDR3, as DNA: TGTGCCAGCAGCCCCACGACTAGCGCCGGGGAGCTGTTTTTT. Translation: CASSPTTSAGELFF.